The 17 T cell receptor beta chains presented below share a single source sample, sequenced in a study of T-cell reconstitution after alpha-beta-depleted transplantation in children. This sample's TCRbeta library carried unique molecular identifier barcodes. TCRdb re-called the PCR reads through MiXCR, storing one row per CDR3 protein. In the table there are approximately 520,000 distinct CDR3 sequences, roughly an eighth of which are singletons. This specimen consisted of PBMCs, mostly from graft donor cells, obtained 180 days after TCRalphabeta/CD19-depleted stem cell transplant. The source is a female patient aged 2-9 years who had a stem cell transplant for aplastic anemia, so the T cells may come from the graft donor.

V is TRBV15 and J is TRBJ2-7; D tentatively fits TRBD1 or TRBD2 (6 bases each). V dropped 0 bases and J dropped 6 bases, with 18 bases sitting between them. Germline-derived CDR1 and CDR2 are LNHNV and YYDKDF (reference sequence). CDR3 length equals 16 residues. The CDR3 reads CATSRDKGGGSIEQYF. CDR3 in DNA: TGTGCCACCAGCAGAGATAAGGGGGGCGGTTCGATCGAGCAGTACTTC.

The J gene is TRBJ1-4, the V gene TRBV5-6; D uncertain. The CDR3 is 15 residues long. The V gene lost 0 bases and the J gene lost 3 bases, with 9 bases spanning the gap. The germline V gene encodes CDR1 SGHDT and CDR2 YYEEEE. CDR3 DNA sequence: TGTGCCAGCAGCTTGGGAGCAAGAGCTAATGAAAAACTGTTTTTT. Protein: CASSLGARANEKLFF.

The sample holds many counts of this clonotype. This chain uses TRBV6-2 or TRBV6-3 with TRBJ2-7, with 7 bases that match TRBD1. V lost 1 base and J lost 1; bases outside the gene matches: 7. The CDR3 is 16 residues long. CDR1 and CDR2 (germline): MNHEY, SVGEGT. DNA for the CDR3: TGTGCCAGCAGTTACTTGCTGACAGGGTGGTCCTACGAGCAGTACGTC. As protein: CASSYLLTGWSYEQYV.

This clonotype appeared a few times. This chain connects TRBV24-1 to TRBJ2-1; 12 nucleotides match TRBD2. The CDR3 has 18 residues. Germline lookup yields CDR1 KGHDR and CDR2 SFDVKD. Germline trimming cut 3 bases from V and 6 bases from J; bases unmatched to any gene: 11. The CDR3 here is CATSDPRLAGVGTNEQFF. The CDR3 DNA reads as TGTGCCACCAGTGATCCCAGACTAGCGGGAGTGGGTACCAATGAGCAGTTCTTC.

This clonotype has a handful of counts. This chain links TRBV6-5 with TRBJ1-6; 9 bases are shared with TRBD1. With V trimmed by 2 bases and J by 10 bases, 6 bases remained unmatched. The CDR3 is 15 residues long. CDR1 is MNHEY and CDR2 is SVGAGI in the germline V gene. The CDR3 is CASSYEGQGDSPLHF. In DNA form, the CDR3 reads TGTGCCAGCAGTTACGAGGGACAGGGAGACTCACCCCTCCACTTT.

This clonotype came up a few times. The rearrangement joins TRBV5-1 to TRBJ2-3; TRBD2 matches 8 bases. V dropped 0 bases and J dropped 1; count of bases not matched to a gene: 7. The V gene's germline CDR1 is SGHRS and CDR2 YFSETQ. The CDR3 runs to 17 residues. This chain's CDR3 is CASSLDPRREGTDTQYF. The CDR3 nucleotides are TGCGCCAGCAGCTTGGACCCGCGGCGGGAGGGCACAGATACGCAGTATTTT. Filled out from reference TRBV5-1 and TRBJ2-3, the complete variable domain reads KAGVTQTPRYLIKTRGQQVTLSCSPISGHRSVSWYQQTPGQGLQFLFEYFSETQRNKGNFPGRFSGRQFSNSRSEMNVSTLELGDSALYLCASSLDPRREGTDTQYFGPGTRLTVL.

This clonotype was detected only a few times. One end of the junction varies from germline; a read error may be responsible. The rearrangement joins TRBV2 to TRBJ2-5; tentative D call: TRBD2 (6 bases). The CDR3 runs 10 residues. Germline V gene lookup returns CDR1 SNHLY and CDR2 FYNNEI. The CDR3 region has the DNA TGTGCCAGCAGTGGGGCGGGAAGAGGGTTC. Amino acids: CASSGAGRGF.

CDR3 residues: CASSFRLVDTQYF. DNA of the CDR3: TGTGCCAGCAGCTTCAGACTAGTGGATACGCAGTATTTT. This rearrangement joins TRBV7-2 to TRBJ2-3; a possible D gene is TRBD2 (6 bases). The CDR3 sequence is 13 residues long. Germline V gives CDR1 SGHTA, CDR2 FQGNSA. Trimming removed 3 bases from V and 6 bases from J, with 10 bases in between. Filled out from reference TRBV7-2 and TRBJ2-3, the complete variable domain reads GAGVSQSPSNKVTEKGKDVELRCDPISGHTALYWYRQSLGQGLEFLIYFQGNSAPDKSGLPSDRFSAERTGGSVSTLTIQRTQQEDSAVYLCASSFRLVDTQYFGPGTRLTVL.

This clonotype has just a few counts. This sequence joins TRBV11-2 and TRBJ2-1; the D gene could be TRBD1 or TRBD2 (5 bases each). V lost 2 bases and J lost 6, with 17 bases in between. This CDR3 comprises 16 residues. Germline V lookup: CDR1 SGHAT, CDR2 FQNNGV. The CDR3 nucleotides read TGTGCCAGCAGCTTATTAACGGGACCGGCTATCAATGAGCAGTTCTTC. This gives the protein CASSLLTGPAINEQFF.

The chain has TRBV7-9 and TRBJ2-1, with 10 bases identical to TRBD2. Germline lookup yields CDR1 SEHNR and CDR2 FQNEAQ (reference sequence). V lost 2 bases, J lost 8 bases, and 9 bases stayed unmatched. This CDR3 is built from 16 residues. The DNA of the CDR3 is TGTGCCAGCAGCTTAAGATCGGAGCGGGAGGGCCATGAGCAGTTCTTC. It specifies CASSLRSEREGHEQFF.

This clonotype occurred a few times. V is TRBV10-3 and J is TRBJ1-3, with 9 bases that match TRBD1. Germline CDR1 ENHRY, CDR2 SYGVKD. CDR3 size: 18 residues. J was trimmed by 0 bases and V by 7 bases; bases with no gene match: 13. CDR3 bases: TGTGCCATCAAAGGGACAGGGTACGGAGAAGACTCTGGAAACACCATATATTTT. Translated: CAIKGTGYGEDSGNTIYF.

The chain combines TRBV11-3 with TRBJ2-7; TRBD1 is a possible D gene (6 bases). The length of the CDR3 is 13 residues. Germline assignment: CDR1 SGHNT and CDR2 YENEEA. The CDR3: CATSQGTHYEQYV. The CDR3 bases are TGTGCCACCAGCCAAGGGACACACTACGAGCAGTACGTC.

This clonotype has more than one count but fewer than ten. The chain employs TRBV20-1 and TRBJ2-2, with D unclear. The V gene lost 2 bases and the J gene lost 4 bases, with 8 bases spanning the gap. CDR3 length equals 13 residues. Germline CDR1 reads DFQATT; CDR2 reads SNEGSKA (reference sequence). CDR3 nucleotide sequence: TGCAGTGCTAGATCGGCGACCACCGGGGAGCTGTTTTTT. Translated: CSARSATTGELFF.

The genes are TRBV11-3 and TRBJ2-5; TRBD1 is a possible D gene (5 bases). Per germline, CDR1 SGHNT and CDR2 YENEEA. The ends were cut back, 4 bases at V and 7 bases at J, with 7 bases in the middle. The CDR3 is made up of 11 amino acids. This chain's CDR3 is CASSSRGTQYF. The CDR3 DNA is TGTGCCAGCAGCTCAAGGGGGACCCAGTACTTC. The variable domain in full, completed from reference TRBV11-3 and TRBJ2-5, reads EAGVVQSPRYKIIEKKQPVAFWCNPISGHNTLYWYLQNLGQGPELLIRYENEEAVDDSQLPKDRFSAERLKGVDSTLKIQPAELGDSAVYLCASSSRGTQYFGPGTRLLVL.

CDR3 loop: CASSYGGRYGYTF. The CDR3 coding sequence is TGTGCCAGCAGTTACGGGGGCCGCTATGGCTACACCTTC. This chain links TRBV6-5 with TRBJ1-2; D is possibly TRBD1 (6 bases). V was clipped by 2 bases and J by 4 bases, with 8 bases between them. The CDR3 runs 13 residues. The germline V gene encodes CDR1 MNHEY and CDR2 SVGAGI.

The rearrangement links TRBV10-3 to TRBJ2-1; perhaps TRBD2 as D (6 bases). The germline V and J ends were trimmed by 4 bases and 10 bases, with 17 bases remaining between them. The CDR3 has 14 amino acids. Per the germline V gene, CDR1 is ENHRY and CDR2 is SYGVKD. Here the CDR3 reads CAISGGPRELEQFF. CDR3 nucleotides: TGTGCCATCAGTGGGGGTCCCCGGGAGCTAGAGCAGTTCTTC.

V gene TRBV7-9 combines with J gene TRBJ2-7; 7 nucleotides align to TRBD1. This CDR3 spans 16 amino acids. CDR1 is SEHNR, CDR2 FQNEAQ, per germline (reference sequence). V lost 6 bases, J lost 0 bases, and 11 bases stayed unmatched. The CDR3 DNA reads as TGTGCCAGCAGACACAACGGGGCAGGGGGCTCCTACGAGCAGTACGTC. It encodes CASRHNGAGGSYEQYV.